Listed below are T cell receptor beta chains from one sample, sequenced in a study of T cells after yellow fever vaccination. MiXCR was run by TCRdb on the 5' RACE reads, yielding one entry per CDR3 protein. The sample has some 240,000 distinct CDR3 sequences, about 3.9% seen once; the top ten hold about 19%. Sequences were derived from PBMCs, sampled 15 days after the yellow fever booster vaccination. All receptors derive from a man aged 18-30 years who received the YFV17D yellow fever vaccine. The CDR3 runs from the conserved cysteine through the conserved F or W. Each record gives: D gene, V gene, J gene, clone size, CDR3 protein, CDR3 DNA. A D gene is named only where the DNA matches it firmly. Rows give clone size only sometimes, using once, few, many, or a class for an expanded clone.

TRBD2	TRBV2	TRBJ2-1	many	CASSREGATYNEQFF	TGTGCCAGCAGTCGGGAGGGAGCTACCTACAATGAGCAGTTCTTC
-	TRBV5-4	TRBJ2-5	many	CASSLAHKGGETQYF	TGTGCCAGCAGCTTGGCCCACAAGGGCGGGGAGACCCAGTACTTC
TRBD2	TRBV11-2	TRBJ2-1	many	CASSLTSSGGGHEQFF	TGTGCCAGCAGCTTGACAAGTAGCGGGGGAGGTCATGAGCAGTTCTTC
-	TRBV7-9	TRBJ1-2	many	CASSLNPTGNLQGGYTF	TGTGCCAGCAGCTTAAATCCCACAGGCAACCTACAAGGGGGCTACACCTTC
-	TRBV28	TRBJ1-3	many	CASSPPGGYGNTIYF	TGTGCCAGCAGCCCCCCTGGGGGATATGGAAACACCATATATTTT
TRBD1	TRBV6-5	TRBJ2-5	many	CASRGQGRVQETQYF	TGTGCCAGCAGAGGACAGGGAAGGGTCCAAGAGACCCAGTACTTC
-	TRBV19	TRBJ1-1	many	CASSIGKDTEAFF	TGTGCCAGTAGTATAGGGAAGGACACTGAAGCTTTCTTT
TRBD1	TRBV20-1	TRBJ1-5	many	CSAFRTGSINQPQHF	TGCAGTGCTTTCCGGACAGGCTCAATCAATCAGCCCCAGCATTTT
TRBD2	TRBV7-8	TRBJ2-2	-	CASSLVYGGVGTGELFF	TGTGCCAGCAGCTTAGTTTATGGGGGGGTTGGCACCGGGGAGCTGTTTTTT
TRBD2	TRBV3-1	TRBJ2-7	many	CASSRGTSGHYEQYF	TGTGCCAGCAGCCGCGGGACTAGCGGTCACTACGAGCAGTACTTC
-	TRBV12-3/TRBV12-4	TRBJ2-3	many	CASSLEVSGTDTQYF	TGTGCCAGCAGTTTAGAGGTTTCCGGCACAGATACGCAGTATTTT